These 12 T cell receptor beta chains share one sample of origin, sequenced in a study of blood T cells in healthy people across ages. A second PCR of roughly 6 to 12 cycles used a sample-barcoded 5' primer and a J-beta primer mix. MiXCR was run by TCRdb on the 5' RACE reads, yielding one entry per CDR3 protein. The sample lists 1.5 million to 1.9 million distinct CDR3 sequences, under 55% seen once, with just over 4% in the top ten. The source material was blood. The source of these receptors is a woman under 30 in good health.

In regard to this clonotype: The junction departs from the called germline gene at one end, perhaps through a read error. This chain connects TRBV6-2 or TRBV6-3 to TRBJ2-7; TRBD1 agrees at 10 bases. The germline CDR1 and CDR2 sequences are MNHEY and SVGEGT. This CDR3 is built from 14 residues. CDR3 residues: CVSLGQGVSYERYF. As DNA, the CDR3 is TGTGTCAGCCTCGGACAGGGGGTTTCCTACGAGCGGTACTTC.

This clonotype showed up many times. The rearrangement links TRBV4-1 to TRBJ1-1, with D possibly being TRBD1 (5 bases). This CDR3 has 12 amino acids. Trimming stripped 5 bases from V and 1 base from J, with 5 bases between. Germline CDR1 and CDR2: MGHRA and YSYEKL. The CDR3 DNA is TGCGCCAGCAGCGGGACGAACACTGAAGCTTTCTTT. Its translation is CASSGTNTEAFF.

Only a few counts were recorded for this clonotype. The chain uses TRBV12-3 or TRBV12-4 and TRBJ1-2; D is ambiguous. V was pared by 6 bases and J by 3 bases, with 17 bases between. The CDR3 totals 15 residues. The CDR3 DNA follows: TGTGCCAGCAGCAGGACCTTACTAGGTGACTATGGCTACACCTTC. As protein: CASSRTLLGDYGYTF.

This CDR3 reads CSAREDGNYGYTF. CDR3 bases: TGCAGTGCTAGAGAAGACGGGAACTATGGCTACACCTTC. The gene calls are TRBV20-1 and TRBJ1-2; the D is unclear. Germline-derived CDR1 and CDR2 are DFQATT and SNEGSKA (reference sequence). The CDR3 covers 13 residues. The V gene lost 0 bases and the J gene lost 2 bases, with 7 bases spanning the gap.

The gene calls are TRBV6-1 and TRBJ2-1; possibly TRBD1 for D (5 bases). The CDR3 length is 14 residues. V was clipped by 8 bases and J by 10 bases, with 21 bases between them. Germline CDR1 reads MNHNS; CDR2 reads SASEGT. The CDR3 DNA reads as TGTGCCAGCCAGCCGGACATCCTCTCCTACGAGCAGTTCTTC. It specifies CASQPDILSYEQFF.

For this clonotype: This could be a read error, since a much larger clone is one nucleotide away. This sequence joins TRBV28 and TRBJ2-7; D remains unclear. Germline CDR1 and CDR2: MDHEN and SYDVKM. This CDR3 region has 11 residues. Trimming stripped 6 bases from V and 2 bases from J, with 5 bases between. The CDR3 DNA reads TGTGCCAGCAGGGAAACCTACGAGCAGTACTTC. Translation: CASRETYEQYF.

The rearrangement uses TRBV5-1 and TRBJ1-6, with D hard to call. Trimming cost V 0 bases and J 7 bases, with 11 bases left between them. The CDR3 length is 15 residues. Per the germline V gene, CDR1 is SGHRS and CDR2 is YFSETQ. The CDR3: CASSLEVPDNSPLHF. CDR3 DNA sequence: TGCGCCAGCAGCTTGGAAGTCCCAGACAATTCACCCCTCCACTTT.

This clonotype was observed a few times. This chain uses TRBV13 with TRBJ2-7; 11 nucleotides align to TRBD2. CDR1 and CDR2 from the germline V gene are PRHDT and FYEKMQ (reference sequence). The CDR3 has 13 residues. With 8 bases clipped from V and 5 bases from J, the junction kept 5 bases outside the gene matches. The CDR3 loop reads CASRRLAGNEQYF. Here the CDR3 DNA reads TGTGCCAGCCGCCGACTAGCGGGAAACGAGCAGTACTTC.

The V and J genes are TRBV27 and TRBJ1-5; D is ambiguous. This CDR3 contains 14 residues. V lost 2 bases to trimming and J lost 7 bases, with 12 bases between them. Germline lookup yields CDR1 MNHEY and CDR2 SMNVEV (reference sequence). The CDR3 sequence: CASSLKGPGQPQHF. In DNA, the CDR3 is TGTGCCAGCAGTTTAAAGGGTCCGGGGCAGCCCCAGCATTTT.

This clonotype occurred a few times. The chain couples TRBV27 to TRBJ1-1, with D maybe TRBD1 (5 bases). The CDR3 extends over 15 amino acids. Germline loops: CDR1 MNHEY, CDR2 SMNVEV (reference sequence). Trimming removed 5 bases at V and 3 bases at J, with 16 bases between. In nucleotides, the CDR3 is TGTGCCAGCAGTCCCTACGCGGCAGGGTACACTGAAGCTTTCTTT. Translated, it gives CASSPYAAGYTEAFF.

This clonotype showed up just a few times. A single base separates this from a much larger clone, so it may be a read error. This chain connects TRBV20-1 to TRBJ2-1, with 11 bases aligning to TRBD2. Matching the DNA end better, TRBJ2-7 makes the J call doubtful. CDR1 is DFQATT, CDR2 SNEGSKA, per germline (reference sequence). The CDR3 is made up of 16 amino acids. This CDR3 reads CSARALSGGDYNEQYF. Here the CDR3 DNA reads TGCAGTGCTAGAGCCCTTAGCGGGGGGGACTACAATGAGCAGTACTTC.

The chain carries TRBV6-1 and TRBJ2-5; D is uncertain. TRBJ2-7 explains the end of the DNA better; the J call may be wrong. The length of the CDR3 is 13 residues. Germline V gene lookup returns CDR1 MNHNS and CDR2 SASEGT. CDR3 loop: CASSDYGPLEQYF. Here the CDR3 DNA reads TGTGCCAGCAGTGATTATGGCCCCCTCGAGCAGTACTTC.